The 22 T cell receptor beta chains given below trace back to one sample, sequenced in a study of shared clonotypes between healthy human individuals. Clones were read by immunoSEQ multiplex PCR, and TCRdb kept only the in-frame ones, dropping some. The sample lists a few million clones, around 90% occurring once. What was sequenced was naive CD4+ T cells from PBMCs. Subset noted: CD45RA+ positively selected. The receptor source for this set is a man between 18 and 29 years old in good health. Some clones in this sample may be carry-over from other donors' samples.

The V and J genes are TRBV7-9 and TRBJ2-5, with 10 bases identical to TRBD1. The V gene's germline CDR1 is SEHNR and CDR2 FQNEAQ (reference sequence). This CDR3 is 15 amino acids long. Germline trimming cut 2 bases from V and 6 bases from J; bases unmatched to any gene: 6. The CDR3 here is CASSLNRGQGQTQYF. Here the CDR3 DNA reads TGTGCCAGCAGCTTAAATAGGGGACAGGGGCAGACCCAGTACTTC.

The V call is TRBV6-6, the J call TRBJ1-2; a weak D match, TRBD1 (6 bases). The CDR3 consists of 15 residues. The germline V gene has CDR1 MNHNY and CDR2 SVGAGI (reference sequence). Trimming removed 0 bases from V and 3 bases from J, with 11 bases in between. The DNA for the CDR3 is TGTGCCAGCAGTTACTCGGGGGGGCTGGACTATGGCTACACCTTC. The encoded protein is CASSYSGGLDYGYTF.

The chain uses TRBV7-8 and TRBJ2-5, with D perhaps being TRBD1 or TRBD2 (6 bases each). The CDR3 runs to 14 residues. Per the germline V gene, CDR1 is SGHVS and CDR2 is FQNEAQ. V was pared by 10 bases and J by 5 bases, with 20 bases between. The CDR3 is CATRSMGGSETQYF. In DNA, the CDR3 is TGTGCCACCCGATCAATGGGGGGCTCGGAGACCCAGTACTTC.

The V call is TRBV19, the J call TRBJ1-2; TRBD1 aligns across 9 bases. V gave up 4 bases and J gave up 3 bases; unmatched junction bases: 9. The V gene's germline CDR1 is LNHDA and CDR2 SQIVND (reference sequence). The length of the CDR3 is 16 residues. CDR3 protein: CASSTDGTGRDYGYTF. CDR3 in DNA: TGTGCCAGTAGTACCGATGGGACAGGGAGGGACTATGGCTACACCTTC.

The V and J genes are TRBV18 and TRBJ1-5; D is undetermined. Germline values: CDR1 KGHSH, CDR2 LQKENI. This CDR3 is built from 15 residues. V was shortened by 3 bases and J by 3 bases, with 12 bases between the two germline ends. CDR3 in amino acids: CASSPGRTDNQPQHF. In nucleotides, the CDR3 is TGTGCCAGCTCACCCGGACGGACCGACAATCAGCCCCAGCATTTT.

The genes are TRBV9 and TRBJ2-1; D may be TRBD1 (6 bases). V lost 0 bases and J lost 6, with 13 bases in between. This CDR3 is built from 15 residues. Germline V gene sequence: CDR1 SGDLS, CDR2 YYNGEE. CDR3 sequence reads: CASSVGYQGFNEQFF. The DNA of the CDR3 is TGTGCCAGCAGCGTAGGCTACCAGGGGTTCAATGAGCAGTTCTTC.

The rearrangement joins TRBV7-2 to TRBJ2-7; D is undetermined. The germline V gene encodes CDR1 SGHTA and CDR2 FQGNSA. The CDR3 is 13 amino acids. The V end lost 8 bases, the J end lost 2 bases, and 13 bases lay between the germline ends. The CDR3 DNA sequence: TGTGCCAGCCGTAGGCCGAGTGCCTACGAGCAGTACTTC. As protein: CASRRPSAYEQYF.

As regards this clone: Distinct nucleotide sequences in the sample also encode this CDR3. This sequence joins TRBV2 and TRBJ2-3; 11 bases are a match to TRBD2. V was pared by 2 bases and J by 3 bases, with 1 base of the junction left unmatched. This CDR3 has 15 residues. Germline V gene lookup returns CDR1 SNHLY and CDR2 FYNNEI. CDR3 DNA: TGTGCCAGCAGTGAAAGGACTAGCGGGACAGATACGCAGTATTTT. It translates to CASSERTSGTDTQYF.

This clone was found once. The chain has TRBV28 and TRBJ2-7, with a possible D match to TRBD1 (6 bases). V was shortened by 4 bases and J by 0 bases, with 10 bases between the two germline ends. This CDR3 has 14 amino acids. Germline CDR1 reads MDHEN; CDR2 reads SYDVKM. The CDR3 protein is CASSSTGTSYEQYF. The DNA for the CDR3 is TGTGCCAGCAGTTCGACAGGAACCTCCTACGAGCAGTACTTC.

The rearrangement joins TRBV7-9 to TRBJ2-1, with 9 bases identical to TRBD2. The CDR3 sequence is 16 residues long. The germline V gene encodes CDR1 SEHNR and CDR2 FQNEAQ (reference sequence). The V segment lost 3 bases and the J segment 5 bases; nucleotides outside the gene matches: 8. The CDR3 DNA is TGTGCCAGCAGCTTCCTGCGGGCTAGCGGGGACAATGAGCAGTTCTTC. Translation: CASSFLRASGDNEQFF.

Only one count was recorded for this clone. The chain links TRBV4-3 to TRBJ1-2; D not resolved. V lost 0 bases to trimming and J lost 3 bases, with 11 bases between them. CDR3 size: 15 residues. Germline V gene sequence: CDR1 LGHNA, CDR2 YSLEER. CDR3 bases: TGCGCCAGCAGCCAAGATATGGGGTTGGACTATGGCTACACCTTC. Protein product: CASSQDMGLDYGYTF.

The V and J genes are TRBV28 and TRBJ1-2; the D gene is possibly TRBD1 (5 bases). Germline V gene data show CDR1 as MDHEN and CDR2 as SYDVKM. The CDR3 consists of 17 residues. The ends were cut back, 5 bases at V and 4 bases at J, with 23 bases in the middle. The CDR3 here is CASSPISPGGLAYGYTF. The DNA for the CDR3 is TGTGCCAGCAGTCCAATATCCCCCGGGGGGTTGGCCTATGGCTACACCTTC.

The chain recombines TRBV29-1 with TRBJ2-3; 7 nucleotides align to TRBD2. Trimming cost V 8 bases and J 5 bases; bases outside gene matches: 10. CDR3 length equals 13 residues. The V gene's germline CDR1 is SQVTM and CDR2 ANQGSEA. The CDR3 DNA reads TGCAGCATGGGACTATTAAAGGGAGATACGCAGTATTTT. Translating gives CSMGLLKGDTQYF.

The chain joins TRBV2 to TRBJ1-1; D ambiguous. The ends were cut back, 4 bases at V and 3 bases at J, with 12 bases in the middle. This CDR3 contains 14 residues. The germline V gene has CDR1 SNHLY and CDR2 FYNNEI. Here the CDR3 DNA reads TGTGCCAGCAGTGCCGAGGGTTCGGACACTGAAGCTTTCTTT. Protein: CASSAEGSDTEAFF.

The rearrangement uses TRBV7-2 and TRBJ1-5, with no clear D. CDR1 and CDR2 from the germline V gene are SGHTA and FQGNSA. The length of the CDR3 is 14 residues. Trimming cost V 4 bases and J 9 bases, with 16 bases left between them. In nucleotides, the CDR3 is TGTGCCAGCAGCTCAAGGGTCCAAACGGCGCCCCAGCATTTT. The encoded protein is CASSSRVQTAPQHF.

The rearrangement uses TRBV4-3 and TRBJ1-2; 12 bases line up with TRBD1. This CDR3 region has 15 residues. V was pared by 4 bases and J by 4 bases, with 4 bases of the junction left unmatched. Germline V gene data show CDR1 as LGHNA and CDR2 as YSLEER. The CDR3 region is CASSRSGQGAYGYTF. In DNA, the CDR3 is TGCGCCAGCAGCCGATCGGGACAGGGGGCCTATGGCTACACCTTC.

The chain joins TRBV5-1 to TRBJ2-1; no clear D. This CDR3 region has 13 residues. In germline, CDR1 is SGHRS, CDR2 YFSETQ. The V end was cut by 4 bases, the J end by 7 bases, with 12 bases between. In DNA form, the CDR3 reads TGCGCCAGCAGCCATACTTCCCAGAATGAGCAGTTCTTC. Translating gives CASSHTSQNEQFF.

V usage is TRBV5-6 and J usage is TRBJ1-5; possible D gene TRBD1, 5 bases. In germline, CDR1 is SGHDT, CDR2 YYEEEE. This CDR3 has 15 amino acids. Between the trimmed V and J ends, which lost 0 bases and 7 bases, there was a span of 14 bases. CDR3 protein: CASSLGLRQGQPQHF. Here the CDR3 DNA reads TGTGCCAGCAGCTTGGGCCTCCGCCAGGGACAGCCCCAGCATTTT.

CDR3 sequence: CASSVSGAQETQYF. DNA of the CDR3: TGTGCCAGCAGTGTTAGCGGAGCTCAAGAGACCCAGTACTTC. The chain carries TRBV28 and TRBJ2-5; perhaps TRBD2 as D (6 bases). CDR1 and CDR2 from the germline V gene are MDHEN and SYDVKM. The CDR3 runs to 14 residues. V shed 5 bases and J shed 2 bases, with 12 bases lying between them. The full variable domain, with the rest looked up from reference TRBV28 and TRBJ2-5, is DVKVTQSSRYLVKRTGEKVFLECVQDMDHENMFWYRQDPGLGLRLIYFSYDVKMKEKGDIPEGYSVSREKKERFSLILESASTNQTSMYLCASSVSGAQETQYFGPGTRLLVL.

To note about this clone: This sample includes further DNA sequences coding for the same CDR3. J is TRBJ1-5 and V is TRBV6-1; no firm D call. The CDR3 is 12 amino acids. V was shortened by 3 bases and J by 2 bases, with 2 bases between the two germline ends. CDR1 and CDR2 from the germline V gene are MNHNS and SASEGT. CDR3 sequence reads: CASSDGNQPQHF. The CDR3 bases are TGTGCCAGCAGTGATGGCAATCAGCCCCAGCATTTT.

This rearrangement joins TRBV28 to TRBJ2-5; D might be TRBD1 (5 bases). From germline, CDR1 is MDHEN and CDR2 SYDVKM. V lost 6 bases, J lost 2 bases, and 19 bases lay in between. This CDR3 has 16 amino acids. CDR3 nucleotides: TGTGCCAGCAGCCCCGACAGCCTGAATATACAAGAGACCCAGTACTTC. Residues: CASSPDSLNIQETQYF.

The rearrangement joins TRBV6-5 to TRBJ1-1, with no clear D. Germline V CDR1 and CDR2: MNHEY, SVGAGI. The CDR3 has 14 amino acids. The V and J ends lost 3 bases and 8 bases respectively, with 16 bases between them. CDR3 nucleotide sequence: TGTGCCAGCAGTTATAATTGGGGTGGTATGGAAGCTTTCTTT. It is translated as CASSYNWGGMEAFF.